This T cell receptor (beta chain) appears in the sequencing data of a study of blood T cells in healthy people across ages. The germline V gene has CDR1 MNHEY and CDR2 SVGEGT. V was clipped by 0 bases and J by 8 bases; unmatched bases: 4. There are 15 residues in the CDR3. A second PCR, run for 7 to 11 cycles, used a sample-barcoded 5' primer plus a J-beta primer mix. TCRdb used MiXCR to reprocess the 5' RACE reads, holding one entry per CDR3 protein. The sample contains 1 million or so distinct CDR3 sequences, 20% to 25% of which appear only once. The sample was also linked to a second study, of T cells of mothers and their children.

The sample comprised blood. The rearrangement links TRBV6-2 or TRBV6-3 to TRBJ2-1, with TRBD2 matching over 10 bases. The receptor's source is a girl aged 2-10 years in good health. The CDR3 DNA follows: TGTGCCAGCAGTTACTCTCGGCTAGCGGGGGATGAGCAGTTCTTC. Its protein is CASSYSRLAGDEQFF.